Presented here are 10 T cell receptor beta chains from one specimen sequenced in a study of cytomegalovirus exposure and HLA in healthy donors. Researchers ran the PCR with 60 Vbeta and 13 Jbeta primers. Profiled with immunoSEQ multiplex PCR; TCRdb holds only in-frame clones, not every one. The sample carries under 100,000 clones, roughly 79% recorded once. The sequencing input was PBMCs. These receptor sequences come from a man aged 18 to 35 in good health and CMV-seropositive.

The chain combines TRBV25-1 with TRBJ2-1; 9 bases fit TRBD2. The CDR3 consists of 15 residues. Germline V CDR1 and CDR2: MGHDK, SYGVNS. The junction had 8 bases not matched to a gene; V was cut back by 4 bases and J by 7 bases. The CDR3 bases are TGTGCCAGCAGTGCTGTAGCGGGAGTAGGGAATGAGCAGTTCTTC. Residues: CASSAVAGVGNEQFF.

This chain uses TRBV29-1 with TRBJ2-7, with TRBD1 identical over 8 bases. The CDR3 length is 13 residues. The V and J ends lost 7 bases and 4 bases, in that order; junction bases with no gene match: 9. Germline CDR1 and CDR2: SQVTM and ANQGSEA. The CDR3, as DNA: TGCAGCGCCAGCCGGGACAGGAGATACGAGCAGTACTTC. Amino acids: CSASRDRRYEQYF.

The chain joins TRBV10-3 to TRBJ1-1; perhaps TRBD1 as D (5 bases). The CDR3 contains 14 residues. Trimming took off 9 bases at V and 3 bases at J, with 17 bases between the two ends. CDR1 and CDR2 (germline): ENHRY, SYGVKD. The chain's CDR3 is CAIRASGGDTEAFF. The CDR3 DNA follows: TGTGCCATAAGGGCGTCCGGGGGGGACACTGAAGCTTTCTTT.

The rearrangement links TRBV14 to TRBJ2-7, with 7 bases aligning to TRBD2. Looked up from germline, CDR1 is SGHDN and CDR2 is FVKESK. This CDR3 comprises 14 residues. Trimming at V came to 1 base and at J to 3 bases, leaving 3 bases not matched to a gene. The CDR3 is CASSQASSGYEQYF. As DNA, the CDR3 is TGTGCCAGCAGCCAAGCTTCTAGCGGCTACGAGCAGTACTTC.

This chain uses TRBV28 with TRBJ2-5, with 10 bases identical to TRBD2. Trimming at V came to 6 bases and at J to 4 bases, leaving 5 bases not matched to a gene. Germline lookup yields CDR1 MDHEN and CDR2 SYDVKM. This CDR3 spans 14 amino acids. The CDR3 DNA sequence: TGTGCCAGCAGCCGGCTAGCGGGAGCAGAGACCCAGTACTTC. Translating it yields CASSRLAGAETQYF. Based on the CDR3 plus reference TRBV28 and TRBJ2-5, the full variable domain is DVKVTQSSRYLVKRTGEKVFLECVQDMDHENMFWYRQDPGLGLRLIYFSYDVKMKEKGDIPEGYSVSREKKERFSLILESASTNQTSMYLCASSRLAGAETQYFGPGTRLLVL.

J is TRBJ2-3 and V is TRBV6-5; D call uncertain. With 3 bases removed from V and 4 bases from J, the gap between germline ends came to 14 bases. CDR3 size: 15 residues. Germline V gene lookup returns CDR1 MNHEY and CDR2 SVGAGI. The CDR3 nucleotides read TGTGCCAGCAGTTATGGCCCCGGGTGGGCAGATACGCAGTATTTT. Translation gives CASSYGPGWADTQYF.

CDR3 bases: TGTGCCAGCAGTGGCAATCGCGGGAACACTGAAGCTTTCTTT. Protein: CASSGNRGNTEAFF. V usage is TRBV28 and J usage is TRBJ1-1; D unclear. This CDR3 comprises 14 residues. Trimming left V 5 bases short and J 1 base short, with 11 bases between. Germline lookup yields CDR1 MDHEN and CDR2 SYDVKM.

This clone showed up just a few times. The V and J genes are TRBV6-5 and TRBJ2-7; D gene ambiguous. V lost 0 bases, J lost 0 bases, and 9 bases lay in between. Germline V CDR1 and CDR2: MNHEY, SVGAGI. The CDR3 length is 15 residues. The CDR3 reads CASSYSTMSSYEQYF. CDR3 nucleotide sequence: TGTGCCAGCAGTTACTCGACAATGAGCTCCTACGAGCAGTACTTC.

This rearrangement joins TRBV29-1 to TRBJ2-4; possible D gene TRBD2, 5 bases. CDR1 is SQVTM, CDR2 ANQGSEA, per germline. The CDR3 is 11 amino acids. V was trimmed by 5 bases and J by 7 bases, leaving 9 bases between them. CDR3 in DNA: TGCAGCGTTTTCCCGGGGAACATTCAGTACTTC. This encodes CSVFPGNIQYF.

By share, this clone ranks as medium-sized. Here the CDR3 DNA reads TGTGCCGGCCAGGGAGGGGGCGAGCAGTACTTC. Translated: CAGQGGGEQYF. This sequence joins TRBV2 and TRBJ2-7; a possible D gene is TRBD2 (7 bases). This CDR3 is built from 11 residues. The V gene lost 11 bases and the J gene lost 6 bases, with 14 bases spanning the gap. From germline, CDR1 is SNHLY and CDR2 FYNNEI.